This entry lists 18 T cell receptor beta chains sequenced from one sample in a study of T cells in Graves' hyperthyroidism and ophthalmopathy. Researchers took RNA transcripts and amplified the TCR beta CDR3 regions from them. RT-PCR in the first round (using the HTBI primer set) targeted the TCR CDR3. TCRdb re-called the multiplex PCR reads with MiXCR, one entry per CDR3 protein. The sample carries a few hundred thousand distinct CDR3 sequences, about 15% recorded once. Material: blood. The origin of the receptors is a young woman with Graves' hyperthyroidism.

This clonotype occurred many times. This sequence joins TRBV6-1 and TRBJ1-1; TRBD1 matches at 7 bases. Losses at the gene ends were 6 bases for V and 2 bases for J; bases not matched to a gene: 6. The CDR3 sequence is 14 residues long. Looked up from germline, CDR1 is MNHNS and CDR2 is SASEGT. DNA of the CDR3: TGTGCCAGCAGCGTCGCAGGGGGTAACACTGAAGCTTTCTTT. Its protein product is CASSVAGGNTEAFF.

CDR3 coding DNA: TGTGCCAGCAGAAAGGGACAGGGGGCGGTTGAAGCTTTCTTT. Residues: CASRKGQGAVEAFF. The chain employs TRBV6-2 or TRBV6-3 and TRBJ1-1, with TRBD1 matching over 12 bases. The CDR3 is made up of 14 amino acids. Germline loops: CDR1 MNHEY, CDR2 SVGEGT. V dropped 6 bases and J dropped 7; count of bases not matched to a gene: 6.

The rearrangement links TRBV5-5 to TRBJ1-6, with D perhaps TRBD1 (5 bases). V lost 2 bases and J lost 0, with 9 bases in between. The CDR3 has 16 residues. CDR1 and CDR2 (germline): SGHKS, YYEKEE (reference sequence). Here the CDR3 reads CASSFGGSSYNSPLHF. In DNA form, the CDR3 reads TGTGCCAGCAGCTTTGGGGGGAGCTCCTATAATTCACCCCTCCACTTT.

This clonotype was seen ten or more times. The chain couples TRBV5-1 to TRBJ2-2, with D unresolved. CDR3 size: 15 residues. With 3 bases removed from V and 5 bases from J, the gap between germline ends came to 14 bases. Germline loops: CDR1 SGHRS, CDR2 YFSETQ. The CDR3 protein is CASSYGPTTTGELFF. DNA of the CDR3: TGCGCCAGCAGCTACGGACCCACCACAACCGGGGAGCTGTTTTTT.

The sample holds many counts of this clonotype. CDR3 sequence: CASSSPPGTVNTGELFF. The CDR3 DNA follows: TGTGCCAGCAGCTCACCCCCCGGGACGGTAAACACCGGGGAGCTGTTTTTT. The V and J genes are TRBV11-3 and TRBJ2-2; possibly TRBD1 or TRBD2 for D (5 bases each). The germline CDR1 and CDR2 sequences are SGHNT and YENEEA. The CDR3 length is 17 residues. V was trimmed by 4 bases and J by 2 bases, leaving 17 bases between them. Full variable domain (rest looked up from reference TRBV11-3 and TRBJ2-2): EAGVVQSPRYKIIEKKQPVAFWCNPISGHNTLYWYLQNLGQGPELLIRYENEEAVDDSQLPKDRFSAERLKGVDSTLKIQPAELGDSAVYLCASSSPPGTVNTGELFFGEGSRLTVL.

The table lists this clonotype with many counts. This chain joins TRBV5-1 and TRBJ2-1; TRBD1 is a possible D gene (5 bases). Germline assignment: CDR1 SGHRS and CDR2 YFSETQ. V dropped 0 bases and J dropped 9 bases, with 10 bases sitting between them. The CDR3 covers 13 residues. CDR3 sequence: CASSLVADTEQFF. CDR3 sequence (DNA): TGCGCCAGCAGCTTGGTGGCGGACACTGAGCAGTTCTTC.

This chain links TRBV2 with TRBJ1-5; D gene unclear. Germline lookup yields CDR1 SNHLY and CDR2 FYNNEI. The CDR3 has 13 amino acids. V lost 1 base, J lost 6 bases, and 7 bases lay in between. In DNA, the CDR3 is TGTGCCAGCAGTGAAGAGGCGGGTCAGCCCCAGCATTTT. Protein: CASSEEAGQPQHF. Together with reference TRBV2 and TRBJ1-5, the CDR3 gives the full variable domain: EPEVTQTPSHQVTQMGQEVILRCVPISNHLYFYWYRQILGQKVEFLVSFYNNEISEKSEIFDDQFSVERPDGSNFTLKIRSTKLEDSAMYFCASSEEAGQPQHFGDGTRLSIL.

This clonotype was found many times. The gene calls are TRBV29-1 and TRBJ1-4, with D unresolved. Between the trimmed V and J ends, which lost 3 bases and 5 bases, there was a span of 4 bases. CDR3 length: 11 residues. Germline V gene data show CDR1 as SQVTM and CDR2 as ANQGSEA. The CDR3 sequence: CSVDSNEKLFF. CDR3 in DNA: TGCAGCGTTGACTCCAATGAAAAACTGTTTTTT.

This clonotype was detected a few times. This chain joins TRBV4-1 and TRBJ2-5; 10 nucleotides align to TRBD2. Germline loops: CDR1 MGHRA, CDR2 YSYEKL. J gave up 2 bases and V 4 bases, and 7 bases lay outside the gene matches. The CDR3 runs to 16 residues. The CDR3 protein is CASSPQLAGYQETQYF. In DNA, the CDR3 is TGCGCCAGCAGCCCGCAACTAGCGGGATATCAAGAGACCCAGTACTTC.

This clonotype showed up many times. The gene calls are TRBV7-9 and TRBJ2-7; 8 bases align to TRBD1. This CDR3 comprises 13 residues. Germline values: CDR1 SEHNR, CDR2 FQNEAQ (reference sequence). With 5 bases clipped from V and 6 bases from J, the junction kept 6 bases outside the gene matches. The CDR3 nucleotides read TGTGCCAGCAGCCCGGACAGGGTCAGCGAGCAGTACTTC. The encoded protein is CASSPDRVSEQYF.

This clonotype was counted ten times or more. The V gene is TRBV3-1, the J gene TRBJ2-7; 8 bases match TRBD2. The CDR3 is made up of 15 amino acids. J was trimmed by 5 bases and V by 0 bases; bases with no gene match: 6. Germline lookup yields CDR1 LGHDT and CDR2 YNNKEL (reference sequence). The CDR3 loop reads CASSQDASGGNEQYF. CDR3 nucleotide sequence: TGTGCCAGCAGCCAAGATGCCAGCGGGGGTAACGAGCAGTACTTC.

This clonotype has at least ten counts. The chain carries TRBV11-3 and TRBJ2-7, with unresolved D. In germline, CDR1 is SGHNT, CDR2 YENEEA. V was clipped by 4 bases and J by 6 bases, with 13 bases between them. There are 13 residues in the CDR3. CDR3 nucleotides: TGTGCCAGCAGCTGGAACGGCCCCGCCGAGCAGTACTTC. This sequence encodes CASSWNGPAEQYF.

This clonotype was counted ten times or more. The DNA for the CDR3 is TGTGCCACCAGCACCTACAGGGCCGACTATGGCTACACCTTC. This codes for CATSTYRADYGYTF. The V and J genes are TRBV15 and TRBJ1-2, with D tentatively TRBD1 (6 bases). V lost 4 bases, J lost 3 bases, and 12 bases lay in between. CDR1 LNHNV and CDR2 YYDKDF come from the germline V gene (reference sequence). The CDR3 has 14 residues.

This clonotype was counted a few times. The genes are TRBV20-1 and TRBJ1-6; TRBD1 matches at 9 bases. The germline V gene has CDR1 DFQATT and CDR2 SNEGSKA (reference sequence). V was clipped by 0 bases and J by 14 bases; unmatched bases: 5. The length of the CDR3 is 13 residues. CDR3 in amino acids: CSARDGTGLTLHF. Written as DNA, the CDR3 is TGCAGTGCTAGAGACGGGACAGGGTTAACCCTCCACTTT.

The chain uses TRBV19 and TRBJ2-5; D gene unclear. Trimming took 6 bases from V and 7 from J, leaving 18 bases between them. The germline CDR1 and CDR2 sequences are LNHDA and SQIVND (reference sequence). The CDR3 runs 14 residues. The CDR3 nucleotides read TGTGCCAGTAGCCCCCTCGGCCATGATCTGACCCAGTACTTC. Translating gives CASSPLGHDLTQYF.

CDR3 sequence (DNA): TGTGCCAGCAGCTTTGGGGACGCCTCCTACGAGCAGTACTTC. This codes for CASSFGDASYEQYF. J is TRBJ2-7 and V is TRBV11-2; D tentatively reads TRBD1 or TRBD2 (5 bases each). Germline assignment: CDR1 SGHAT and CDR2 FQNNGV. The CDR3 covers 14 residues. V was cut by 3 bases and J by 0 bases, with 9 bases left in between.

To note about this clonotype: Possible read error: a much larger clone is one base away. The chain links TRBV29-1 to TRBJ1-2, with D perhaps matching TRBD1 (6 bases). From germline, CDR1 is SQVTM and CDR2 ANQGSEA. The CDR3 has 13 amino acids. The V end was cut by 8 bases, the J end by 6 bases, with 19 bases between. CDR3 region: CSTTPEGHHGYTF. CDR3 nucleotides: TGCAGCACAACCCCGGAGGGACACCATGGCTACACCTTC.

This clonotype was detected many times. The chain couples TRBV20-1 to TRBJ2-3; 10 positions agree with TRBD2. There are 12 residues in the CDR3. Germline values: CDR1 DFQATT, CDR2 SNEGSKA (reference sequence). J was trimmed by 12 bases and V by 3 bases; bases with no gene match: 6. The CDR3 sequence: CSARASGSVQYF. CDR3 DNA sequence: TGCAGTGCTAGGGCTAGCGGGAGCGTTCAGTATTTT.